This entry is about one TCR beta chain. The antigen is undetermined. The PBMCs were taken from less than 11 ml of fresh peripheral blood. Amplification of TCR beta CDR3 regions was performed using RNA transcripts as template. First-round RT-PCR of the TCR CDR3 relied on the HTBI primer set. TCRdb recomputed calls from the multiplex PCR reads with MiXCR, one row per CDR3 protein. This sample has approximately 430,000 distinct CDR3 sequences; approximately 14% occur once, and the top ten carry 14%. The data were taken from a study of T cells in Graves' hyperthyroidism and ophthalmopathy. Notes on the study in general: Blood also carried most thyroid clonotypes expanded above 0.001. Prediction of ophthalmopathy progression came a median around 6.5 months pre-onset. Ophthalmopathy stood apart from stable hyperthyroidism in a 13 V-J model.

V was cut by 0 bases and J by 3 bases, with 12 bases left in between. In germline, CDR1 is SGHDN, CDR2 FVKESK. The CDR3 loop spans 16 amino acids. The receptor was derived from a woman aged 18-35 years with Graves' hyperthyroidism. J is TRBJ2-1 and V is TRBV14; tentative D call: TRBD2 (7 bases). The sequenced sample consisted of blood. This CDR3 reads CASSQDRGGDYNEQFF. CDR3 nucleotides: TGTGCCAGCAGCCAAGATAGAGGGGGGGACTACAATGAGCAGTTCTTC.